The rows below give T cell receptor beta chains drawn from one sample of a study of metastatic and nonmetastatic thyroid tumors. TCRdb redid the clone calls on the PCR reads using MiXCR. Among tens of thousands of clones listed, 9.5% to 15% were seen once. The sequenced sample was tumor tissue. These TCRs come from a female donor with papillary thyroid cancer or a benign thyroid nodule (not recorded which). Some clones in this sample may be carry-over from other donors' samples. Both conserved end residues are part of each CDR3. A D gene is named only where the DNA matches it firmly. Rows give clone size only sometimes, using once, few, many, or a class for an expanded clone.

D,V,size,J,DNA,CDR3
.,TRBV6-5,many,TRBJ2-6,TGTGCCAGCAGTTACATCGGGGCCAACGTCCTGACTTTC,CASSYIGANVLTF
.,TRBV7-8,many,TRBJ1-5,TGTGCCAGTACCCTTCGGAGCCCCAATCAGCCCCAGCATTTT,CASTLRSPNQPQHF
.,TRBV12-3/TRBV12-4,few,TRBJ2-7,TGTGCCAGCAGTTTAGGCTGGATCCCCGTACGCGAGCTGTACTTC,CASSLGWIPVRELYF
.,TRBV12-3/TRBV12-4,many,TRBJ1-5,TGTGCCAGCAGTCCCGCTGGGGGAACGGGCCAGCCCCAGCATTTT,CASSPAGGTGQPQHF
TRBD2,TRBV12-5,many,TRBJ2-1,TGTGCTAGTGGTGAGGGACTAGCCTACAATGAGCAGTTCTTC,CASGEGLAYNEQFF
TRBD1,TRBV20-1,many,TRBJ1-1,TGCAGTGCTAGGACCGGGACAGTGAACACTGAAGCTTTCTTT,CSARTGTVNTEAFF
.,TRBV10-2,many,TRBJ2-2,TGCGCCAGCAGGCCGACGAACACCGGGGAGCTGTTTTTT,CASRPTNTGELFF
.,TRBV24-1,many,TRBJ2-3,TGTGCCACCAGACGGGGAGCAGAAGATACGCAGTATTTT,CATRRGAEDTQYF
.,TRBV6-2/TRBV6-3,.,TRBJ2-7,TGTTCCAGCAAGGACAGTGTCCGAGGTGAGCAGTACTTC,CSSKDSVRGEQYF
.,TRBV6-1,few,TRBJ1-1,TGTGCCAGCAGTATCACCGGCGGAGAGGCCGAAGCTTTCTTT,CASSITGGEAEAFF
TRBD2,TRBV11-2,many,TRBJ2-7,TGTGCCAGCATCCGGACTAGCGGCTCCTACGAGCAGTACTTC,CASIRTSGSYEQYF
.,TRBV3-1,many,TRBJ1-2,TGTGCCAGCAGCCAGCCGGGGAGGACAGTCTATGGCTACACCTTC,CASSQPGRTVYGYTF
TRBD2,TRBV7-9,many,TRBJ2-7,TGTGCCAGCAGCTTAGAAGGCGGGAGGGCCTACGAGCAGTACTTC,CASSLEGGRAYEQYF
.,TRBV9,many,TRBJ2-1,TGTGCCAGCAGCGTAGCGGCGGAACCCTACAATGAGCAGTTCTTC,CASSVAAEPYNEQFF
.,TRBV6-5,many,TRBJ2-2,TGTGCCAGCAGTTACTCGAGGCCATCCTACAGCCACACCGGGGAGCTGTTTTTT,CASSYSRPSYSHTGELFF
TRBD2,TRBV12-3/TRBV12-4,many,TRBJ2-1,TGTGCCAGCAGTTTAGCGGGAGGGCGAATGTACAATGAGCAGTTCTTC,CASSLAGGRMYNEQFF
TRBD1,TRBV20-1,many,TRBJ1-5,TGCAGTGCTAGAGGGACAGGGGCGATGGGCAATCAGCCCCAGCATTTT,CSARGTGAMGNQPQHF
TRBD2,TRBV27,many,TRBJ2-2,TGTGCCAGCAGTTTAACTAGCGGGAGCGCCGGGGAGCTGTTTTTT,CASSLTSGSAGELFF
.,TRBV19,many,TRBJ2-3,TGTGCCAGTACCAAAAGGGGATTCACAGATACGCAGTATTTT,CASTKRGFTDTQYF
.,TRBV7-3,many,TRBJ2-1,TGTGCCAGCAGCGCCGTCGGGGGAAGGGAGCAGTTCTTC,CASSAVGGREQFF
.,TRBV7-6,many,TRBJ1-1,TGTGCCAGCAGCTTTAGCAGTACAGGGAACACTGAAGCTTTCTTT,CASSFSSTGNTEAFF
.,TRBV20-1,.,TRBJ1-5,TGCAGTGCTTCCTACGGCAGGGCTAATAAGCCACAGCATTTT,CSASYGRANKPQHF
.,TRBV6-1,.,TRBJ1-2,TGTGCCAGCAGTTCCGGGTCCCAGAGATATGGCTACACCTTC,CASSSGSQRYGYTF
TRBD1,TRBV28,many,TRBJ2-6,TGTGCCACCCTCTCGGACAGGGTAACCGGGGCCAACGTCCTGACTTTC,CATLSDRVTGANVLTF
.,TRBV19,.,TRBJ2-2,TGTGCCAGTAGTATATTCAACGAGGAGCTGTTTTTC,CASSIFNEELFF
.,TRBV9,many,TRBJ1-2,TGTGCCAGCAGCTCACAGGGCGGCTACACCTTC,CASSSQGGYTF
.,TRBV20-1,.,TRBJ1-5,TGCAGTGCCCAGGAGAGGGGGGGCAATCAGCCCCAGCATTTT,CSAQERGGNQPQHF
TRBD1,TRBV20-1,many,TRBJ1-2,TGCAGTGCCCGGGACAGGGCCTTTTATGGCTACACCTTC,CSARDRAFYGYTF
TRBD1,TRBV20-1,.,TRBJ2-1,TGCATATGGGACAGGGCGTACAATGAGCAGTTCTTC,CIWDRAYNEQFF
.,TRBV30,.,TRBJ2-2,TGTGCCTGGACCGAGAGGTTGCCCGGGGAGCTGTTTTTT,CAWTERLPGELFF
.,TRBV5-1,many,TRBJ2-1,TGCGCCAGCAGCTTGTTTGGCCAGGGCAGGGATGAGCAGTTCTTC,CASSLFGQGRDEQFF
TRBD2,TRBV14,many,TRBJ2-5,TGTGCCAGCAGCTCCCGACTAGCCCAAGAGACCCAGTACTTC,CASSSRLAQETQYF
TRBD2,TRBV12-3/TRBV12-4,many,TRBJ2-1,TGTGCCAGCACCCACGGACTAGCGGGAGTCTACAATGAGCAGTTCTTC,CASTHGLAGVYNEQFF
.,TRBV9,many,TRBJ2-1,TGTGCCAGCAGCGCTCGAGAGGGAACCTACAATGAGCAGTTCTTC,CASSAREGTYNEQFF
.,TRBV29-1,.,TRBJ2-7,TGCAGCACTGGCGTAGCTAGTATCTACGAGCAGTACTTC,CSTGVASIYEQYF
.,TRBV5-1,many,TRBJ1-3,TGCGCCAGCAGCTTGGGATCTGGACACTCAATCTCTGGAAACACCATATATTTT,CASSLGSGHSISGNTIYF
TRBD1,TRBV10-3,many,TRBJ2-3,TGTGCCATCACAGGGGGCGAAGGGGATACGCAGTATTTT,CAITGGEGDTQYF
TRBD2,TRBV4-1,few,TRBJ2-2,TGCGCCAGCAGCCAAGATCCCGGACTAGCTAACACCGGGGAGCTGTTTTTT,CASSQDPGLANTGELFF
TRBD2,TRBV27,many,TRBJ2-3,TGTGCCAGCAGTTTATCGCAGGGAGGGGATACGCAGTATTTT,CASSLSQGGDTQYF
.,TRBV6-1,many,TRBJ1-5,TGTGCCAGCAGCCCAGTGATAGAAAATCAGCCCCAGCATTTT,CASSPVIENQPQHF
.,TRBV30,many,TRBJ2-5,TGTGCCAGCTTCCTCGGGCCATCCCAAGAGACCCAGTACTTC,CASFLGPSQETQYF
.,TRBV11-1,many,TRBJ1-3,TGTGCCAGCAGCTTAGCGGAAGGGGGGTGGTCTGGAAACACCATATATTTT,CASSLAEGGWSGNTIYF
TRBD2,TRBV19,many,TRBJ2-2,TGTGCGGCGCTTAGCGGGTGGGGCGGGGAGCTGTTTTTT,CAALSGWGGELFF
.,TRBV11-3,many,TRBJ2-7,TGTGCCAGCAGCTTAGTTTCGGGAGTCTCCTACGAGCAGTACTTC,CASSLVSGVSYEQYF
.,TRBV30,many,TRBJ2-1,TGTGCCTGGAGTGTACGGGGCCCCAATGAGCAGTTCTTC,CAWSVRGPNEQFF
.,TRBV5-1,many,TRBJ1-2,TGCGCCAGCAGCTTGTCAGGGGCTTCGGCTAGGGGCTACACCTTC,CASSLSGASARGYTF
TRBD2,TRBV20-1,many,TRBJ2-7,TGCAGTGCTAGTTCCAGCGGGAGGTACGAGCAGTACTTC,CSASSSGRYEQYF
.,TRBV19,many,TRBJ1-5,TGTGCCAGTAGTATCGGTCAGCCCCAGCATTTT,CASSIGQPQHF
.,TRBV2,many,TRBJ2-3,TGTGCCAGCAGTGGCGATAGTTTAGATACGCAGTATTTT,CASSGDSLDTQYF
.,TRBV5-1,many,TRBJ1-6,TGCGCCAGCAGATTCCCGGGGGACGGCAATTCACCCCTCCACTTT,CASRFPGDGNSPLHF
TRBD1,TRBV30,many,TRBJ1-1,TGTGCCTGGAGGGACAGGGCCGTGGCTGAAGCTTTCTTT,CAWRDRAVAEAFF
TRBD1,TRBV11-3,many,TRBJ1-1,TGTGCCAGCAGCTTAGTGGGCAGGGGGCACACTGAAGCTTTCTTT,CASSLVGRGHTEAFF